This T cell receptor (beta chain) was profiled in a study of regulatory T cells in long-lasting Graves disease. Time point indicated: persistent/refractory GD, antithyroid drugs over 5 years with positive TRAb. PBMC-extracted RNA yielded the TCR library. This CDR3 is 16 amino acids long. Germline trimming cut 3 bases from V and 3 bases from J; bases unmatched to any gene: 9. CDR1 is MDHEN and CDR2 is SYDVKM in the germline V gene. iRepertoire HTBI primers and Arm-PCR of CDR3 regions built TCR beta libraries. A single record per CDR3 protein comes from TCRdb applying MiXCR to the multiplex PCR reads. The sample has a few hundred thousand distinct CDR3 sequences, roughly a quarter seen once.

The chain links TRBV28 to TRBJ2-7; 9 positions match TRBD1. The sample was peripheral blood mononuclear cells (PBMCs), taken when the disease was refractory, from a patient treated with antithyroid drugs. The clonotype comes from a female donor with Graves disease. The CDR3 region has the DNA TGTGCCAGCAGTTTTTGGGGACAGGGAAAAAGCTACGAGCAGTACTTC. Residues: CASSFWGQGKSYEQYF. The whole variable domain, filled in from reference TRBV28 and TRBJ2-7, reads DVKVTQSSRYLVKRTGEKVFLECVQDMDHENMFWYRQDPGLGLRLIYFSYDVKMKEKGDIPEGYSVSREKKERFSLILESASTNQTSMYLCASSFWGQGKSYEQYFGPGTRLTVT.